The rows below give T cell receptor beta chains drawn from one sample of a study of CD8+ T cells in alopecia areata. Only in-frame clones appear in the TCRdb table, and some are missing; sequencing was by immunoSEQ multiplex PCR. This repertoire shows about 74,000 clones, around 29% found once; its top ten account for under 15%. Material: CD8+ T cells sorted from blood, obtained at week 4, from a patient treated with tofacitinib. These receptors were taken from a human donor with alopecia areata. The CDR3 runs from the conserved cysteine through the conserved F or W. D genes are given only for firm matches. Only some rows state a clone size, as once, few, many or a class for expanded clones.

15	TRBV6-1	.	TRBJ1-2	TRBD1	CASSEGGGQGYGYTF	TGTGCCAGCAGTGAAGGGGGAGGACAGGGCTATGGCTACACCTTC
13	TRBV7-2	.	TRBJ1-5	.	CASSSTPGQPQHF	TGTGCCAGCAGCTCTACCCCGGGTCAGCCCCAGCATTTT
16	TRBV19	once	TRBJ2-2	TRBD2	CASSWPRSGVTGELFF	TGTGCCAGTAGTTGGCCTCGAAGCGGGGTCACCGGGGAGCTGTTTTTT
17	TRBV27	.	TRBJ2-7	.	CASSRMGFEGPSYEQYF	TGTGCCAGCAGTCGGATGGGTTTTGAGGGACCCTCCTACGAGCAGTACTTC
12	TRBV29-1	.	TRBJ1-2	.	CSVTGSNYGYTF	TGCAGCGTCACGGGGTCTAACTATGGCTACACCTTC
15	TRBV30	.	TRBJ2-1	.	CAWSVWGDRDNEQFF	TGTGCCTGGAGTGTCTGGGGAGATAGGGACAATGAGCAGTTCTTC
16	TRBV11-2	few	TRBJ2-7	.	CASSPRGSDKNGEQYF	TGTGCCAGCAGCCCGCGGGGTAGCGACAAAAACGGCGAGCAGTACTTC
16	TRBV4-1	.	TRBJ1-2	.	CASSPRTTPPQDGYTF	TGCGCCAGCAGCCCACGAACTACCCCACCGCAGGATGGCTACACCTTC
15	TRBV4-3	.	TRBJ2-3	TRBD2	CASKTGLAGADTQYF	TGCGCCAGCAAAACCGGACTAGCGGGAGCAGATACGCAGTATTTT
16	TRBV27	few	TRBJ2-6	.	CASSFGGASGANVLTF	TGTGCCAGCAGTTTTGGGGGGGCCTCTGGGGCCAACGTCCTGACTTTC
14	TRBV25-1	.	TRBJ2-4	.	CASSSPDRSGIQYF	TGTGCCAGCAGTTCGCCTGACAGGTCGGGCATTCAGTACTTC
12	TRBV27	few	TRBJ1-1	.	CASSYGSTEAFF	TGTGCCAGCAGTTACGGGAGCACTGAAGCTTTCTTT
15	TRBV30	.	TRBJ1-1	.	CAWSVALGMNTEAFF	TGTGCCTGGAGTGTAGCCCTCGGCATGAACACTGAAGCTTTCTTT
12	TRBV29-1	.	TRBJ1-2	.	CSAPDEVYGYTF	TGCAGCGCCCCGGACGAGGTCTATGGCTACACCTTC
13	TRBV7-9	few	TRBJ2-1	.	CASSPPRGDEQFF	TGTGCCAGCAGCCCACCACGCGGCGATGAGCAGTTCTTC
13	TRBV27	.	TRBJ1-1	.	CASSWGGGWEAFF	TGTGCCAGCAGTTGGGGAGGGGGTTGGGAAGCTTTCTTT
14	TRBV29-1	once	TRBJ2-7	.	CSIVPGRSSYEQYF	TGCAGCATCGTTCCAGGACGGAGCTCCTACGAGCAGTACTTC
13	TRBV30	.	TRBJ2-5	.	CAWSTFAGETQYF	TGTGCCTGGAGCACCTTCGCCGGGGAGACCCAGTACTTC
14	TRBV7-3	.	TRBJ2-3	.	CASSLGTVTDTQYF	TGTGCCAGCAGCCTCGGGACTGTCACAGATACGCAGTATTTT
15	TRBV7-9	.	TRBJ1-4	.	CASSGPGLGLEKLFF	TGTGCCAGCAGCGGACCGGGACTAGGGTTAGAAAAACTGTTTTTT
11	TRBV14	.	TRBJ2-5	TRBD2	CASSFGLDQYF	TGTGCCAGCAGTTTCGGACTAGACCAGTACTTC
14	TRBV5-4	few	TRBJ2-2	TRBD1	CASSLGTGAGELFF	TGTGCCAGCAGCTTGGGGACAGGGGCCGGGGAGCTGTTTTTT
11	TRBV30	.	TRBJ2-1	.	CAWSPGNEQFF	TGTGCCTGGAGTCCGGGCAATGAGCAGTTCTTC
13	TRBV6-1	.	TRBJ2-1	.	CASSSRPHNEQFF	TGTGCCAGCAGCAGCAGACCTCACAATGAGCAGTTCTTC
11	TRBV27	few	TRBJ2-1	.	CASSLDTEQFF	TGTGCCAGCAGTTTAGACACGGAGCAGTTCTTC
13	TRBV10-2	.	TRBJ1-5	.	CASRGSSNQPQHF	TGCGCCAGCAGGGGCAGTAGCAATCAGCCCCAGCATTTT
13	TRBV7-9	.	TRBJ2-1	TRBD2	CASSPTSGNEQFF	TGTGCCAGCAGCCCGACTAGCGGCAATGAGCAGTTCTTC
14	TRBV1	few	TRBJ2-3	.	CTSSLQGRGMPQYF	TGCACCAGCAGCCTGCAGGGGCGTGGAATGCCGCAGTATTTT
11	TRBV29-1	few	TRBJ1-1	.	CSVGTGTEAFF	TGCAGCGTCGGAACCGGGACCGAAGCTTTCTTT
14	TRBV29-1	few	TRBJ2-2	.	CSVVVGLNTGELFF	TGCAGCGTTGTGGTGGGTCTGAACACCGGGGAGCTGTTTTTT
18	TRBV5-1	.	TRBJ2-2	TRBD2	CASSGRLAGPENTGELFF	TGCGCCAGCAGCGGAAGACTAGCGGGACCGGAAAACACCGGGGAGCTGTTTTTT
16	TRBV5-1	few	TRBJ2-1	.	CASSLSITGRRVEQFF	TGCGCCAGCAGCTTGAGTATTACGGGACGGCGCGTCGAGCAGTTCTTC
15	TRBV6-1	few	TRBJ2-2	.	CASRRTSVYTGELFF	TGTGCCAGCAGAAGAACTAGTGTATACACCGGGGAGCTGTTTTTT
16	TRBV4-1	few	TRBJ1-5	.	CASSQGTEYSNQPQHF	TGCGCCAGCAGCCAAGGAACAGAGTATAGCAATCAGCCCCAGCATTTT
21	TRBV27	.	TRBJ1-5	TRBD1	CARGTPDQRGIDRDHNQPQHF	TGTGCCCGCGGGACCCCGGATCAAAGAGGGATAGACAGGGACCACAATCAGCCCCAGCATTTT
15	TRBV12-2	.	TRBJ1-5	.	CASRPEDNSNQPQHF	TGTGCAAGTCGCCCCGAAGATAATAGCAATCAGCCCCAGCATTTT
14	TRBV6-1	.	TRBJ2-5	.	CASSEGVGQETQYF	TGTGCCAGCAGTGAAGGAGTGGGACAAGAGACCCAGTACTTC
16	TRBV7-6	few	TRBJ2-3	.	CASSFRPDIQMDTQYF	TGTGCCAGCAGCTTTCGCCCAGACATTCAAATGGATACGCAGTATTTT
13	TRBV29-1	few	TRBJ2-7	.	CSVRGGLSYEQYF	TGCAGCGTTCGTGGAGGACTCTCCTACGAGCAGTACTTC
10	TRBV29-1	.	TRBJ2-2	.	CSVRTGELFF	TGCAGCGTTCGGACCGGGGAGCTGTTTTTT
12	TRBV9	few	TRBJ2-7	.	CASSDEPGEQYF	TGTGCCAGCAGTGACGAGCCTGGGGAGCAGTACTTC
18	TRBV29-1	.	TRBJ2-7	TRBD2	CSAWGPSSGRTTSYEQYF	TGCAGCGCCTGGGGACCGTCTAGCGGGAGGACCACCTCATACGAGCAGTACTTC
16	TRBV19	few	TRBJ2-5	.	CASSSLRDAWRETQYF	TGTGCCAGTAGTTCACTCCGGGACGCGTGGCGGGAGACCCAGTACTTC
14	TRBV18	.	TRBJ2-5	.	CASSPTRDLETQYF	TGTGCCAGCTCACCAACCAGGGACCTTGAGACCCAGTACTTC
14	TRBV29-1	.	TRBJ1-2	TRBD1	CSIQDMDRREGYTF	TGCAGCATTCAGGACATGGACAGGCGAGAGGGCTACACCTTC
12	TRBV19	few	TRBJ2-7	.	CATSGQTYEQYF	TGTGCCACCAGCGGACAGACCTACGAGCAGTACTTC
13	TRBV9	.	TRBJ2-2	.	CASSVVTTGELFF	TGTGCCAGCAGCGTAGTAACTACCGGGGAGCTGTTTTTT
13	TRBV29-1	.	TRBJ2-1	TRBD1	CSAERGLVGEQFF	TGCAGCGCCGAGAGGGGGCTTGTTGGAGAGCAGTTCTTC
16	TRBV29-1	.	TRBJ1-2	.	CSVEEGLWQGIYGYTF	TGCAGCGTTGAAGAGGGCCTCTGGCAGGGCATCTATGGCTACACCTTC